Below, 27 T cell receptor beta chains from the same sample are listed, as sequenced in a study of type 1 and type 2 diabetes patients. The PCR template was genomic DNA. Multiplex PCR with 30 forward and 13 reverse primers amplified the TCR beta CDR3. TCRdb re-called the multiplex PCR reads with MiXCR, one entry per CDR3 protein. The table shows about 270,000 distinct CDR3 sequences, with 47% occurring only once. Sequencing used peripheral blood mononuclear cells (PBMCs). These receptor sequences come from a man aged 18 to 29 with type 2 diabetes.

This clonotype was seen a few times. V usage is TRBV28 and J usage is TRBJ1-1; D possibly corresponds to TRBD1 (6 bases). Germline CDR1 and CDR2: MDHEN and SYDVKM. The ends were cut back, 2 bases at V and 4 bases at J, with 11 bases in the middle. This CDR3 spans 14 amino acids. CDR3 nucleotides: TGTGCCAGCAGTTTACAGGGGCTGGGCACTGAAGCTTTCTTT. It specifies CASSLQGLGTEAFF.

The genes are TRBV30 and TRBJ2-7; TRBD2 matches at 13 bases. Germline CDR1 is GTSNPN and CDR2 is SVGIG (reference sequence). The length of the CDR3 is 15 residues. Trimming at V came to 1 base and at J to 1 base, leaving 1 base not matched to a gene. In DNA, the CDR3 is TGTGCCTGGAGTGCGACTAGCGGGAGGTCCTACGAGCAGTACTTC. Translating gives CAWSATSGRSYEQYF.

This clonotype appeared a few times. The CDR3 region has the DNA TGTGCCTGGGGGGTAGCGGGCAACACAGATACGCAGTATTTT. Translated, it gives CAWGVAGNTDTQYF. This chain links TRBV30 with TRBJ2-3; 7 bases line up with TRBD2. V lost 5 bases to trimming and J lost 2 bases; unmatched junction nucleotides: 7. The CDR3 consists of 14 residues. Germline V gives CDR1 GTSNPN, CDR2 SVGIG (reference sequence).

This clonotype was recorded many times. The rearrangement joins TRBV19 to TRBJ2-5; 8 bases fit TRBD2. CDR1 LNHDA and CDR2 SQIVND come from the germline V gene (reference sequence). CDR3 length: 15 amino acids. Unmatched junction bases numbered 15, after V lost 10 bases and J lost 5 bases. The CDR3 sequence is CATSGRAGEGETQYF. CDR3 coding DNA: TGTGCCACCAGTGGGCGAGCGGGAGAGGGTGAGACCCAGTACTTC.

J is TRBJ2-5 and V is TRBV27, with a weak D call TRBD2 (5 bases). Germline V gene data show CDR1 as MNHEY and CDR2 as SMNVEV (reference sequence). This CDR3 has 14 amino acids. Trimming removed 8 bases at V and 2 bases at J, with 15 bases between. The CDR3 here is CASATGLEQETQYF. CDR3 bases: TGTGCCAGCGCAACGGGGTTGGAACAAGAGACCCAGTACTTC.

The chain recombines TRBV6-5 with TRBJ2-6, with 7 nucleotides matching TRBD2. CDR3 length: 16 amino acids. CDR1 and CDR2 (germline): MNHEY, SVGAGI. V was pared by 6 bases and J by 3 bases, with 8 bases of the junction left unmatched. The CDR3 DNA is TGTGCCAGCAGAGGGAGGGTAGGGTTTGGGGCCAACGTCCTGACTTTC. It yields the protein CASRGRVGFGANVLTF.

This clonotype was picked up a small number of times. CDR3 coding DNA: TGTGCCACCAGTGGCGGGCAGGGGGGGAACGAGCAGTACTTC. This gives the protein CATSGGQGGNEQYF. The V call is TRBV24-1, the J call TRBJ2-7; D tentatively fits TRBD1 or TRBD2 (7 bases each). V was trimmed by 5 bases and J by 5 bases, leaving 15 bases between them. Germline lookup yields CDR1 KGHDR and CDR2 SFDVKD. The CDR3 is made up of 14 amino acids.

V gene TRBV2 combines with J gene TRBJ1-2; D call uncertain. The CDR3 runs to 15 residues. Germline CDR1 SNHLY, CDR2 FYNNEI. The V end was cut by 1 base, the J end by 4 bases, with 13 bases between. Here the CDR3 reads CASSEEADEIYGYTF. CDR3 DNA sequence: TGTGCCAGCAGTGAAGAGGCGGATGAGATCTATGGCTACACCTTC.

The chain uses TRBV29-1 and TRBJ1-1, with D unclear. Trimming cost V 6 bases and J 12 bases, with 17 bases left between them. CDR1 SQVTM and CDR2 ANQGSEA come from the germline V gene. The CDR3 contains 11 residues. Here the CDR3 reads CSVTRTYGTFF. The CDR3 DNA is TGCAGCGTGACGAGGACCTACGGGACTTTCTTT.

This clonotype was counted once. The genes are TRBV19 and TRBJ1-1, with D unresolved. CDR1 LNHDA and CDR2 SQIVND come from the germline V gene (reference sequence). V gave up 11 bases and J gave up 8 bases, with 21 bases separating them. The CDR3 is 13 residues long. The CDR3 DNA sequence: TGTGCCTGGCGCTCGCGGTTAAGAGCCGAAGCTTTCTTT. Amino acids: CAWRSRLRAEAFF.

The table lists this clonotype with a count of one. The J gene is TRBJ2-5, the V gene TRBV6-5, with TRBD2 matching 12 bases. V shed 4 bases and J 2 bases; nucleotides not matched to a gene: 2. The CDR3 is 15 residues long. Germline V gene sequence: CDR1 MNHEY, CDR2 SVGAGI. The CDR3 is CASSCLAGGQETQYF. In nucleotides, the CDR3 is TGTGCCAGCAGTTGCCTAGCGGGAGGGCAAGAGACCCAGTACTTC.

The chain uses TRBV15 and TRBJ2-7; TRBD2 is a possible D gene (7 bases). This CDR3 spans 15 amino acids. Germline assignment: CDR1 LNHNV and CDR2 YYDKDF (reference sequence). Trimming pared 3 bases from V and 3 bases from J, leaving 15 bases between. CDR3 sequence (DNA): TGTGCCACCAGCAGCGTAGGGGGGGAGGGCTACGAGCAGTACTTC. Translation: CATSSVGGEGYEQYF.

The chain is built from TRBV20-1 and TRBJ2-1; D might be TRBD2 (5 bases). Germline CDR1 is DFQATT and CDR2 is SNEGSKA (reference sequence). This CDR3 spans 15 amino acids. V was cut by 6 bases and J by 6 bases, with 21 bases left in between. DNA for the CDR3: TGCAGTGCGAGGTCTGAAGGACTCGTTCCCAATGAGCAGTTCTTC. It translates to CSARSEGLVPNEQFF.

This clonotype was detected only a few times. This sequence joins TRBV28 and TRBJ1-1; no clear D. CDR1 MDHEN and CDR2 SYDVKM come from the germline V gene. Trimming took off 6 bases at V and 3 bases at J, with 14 bases between the two ends. The CDR3 sequence is 14 residues long. The CDR3 DNA is TGTGCCAGCAGACTCTCCCGGCGCGACACTGAAGCTTTCTTT. Translating it yields CASRLSRRDTEAFF.

In its sample, this clonotype was seen a few times. The V call is TRBV20-1, the J call TRBJ2-7; a possible D gene is TRBD2 (6 bases). Germline V gene data show CDR1 as DFQATT and CDR2 as SNEGSKA (reference sequence). Trimming left V 0 bases short and J 2 bases short, with 14 bases between. The CDR3 is 15 amino acids. The CDR3, as DNA: TGCAGTGCTAGAGATTGGTCTAGCGACCCCTACGAGCAGTACTTC. It encodes CSARDWSSDPYEQYF.

The chain employs TRBV7-2 and TRBJ2-7; a weak D match, TRBD1 (5 bases). V shed 5 bases and J shed 2 bases, with 16 bases lying between them. Germline V gives CDR1 SGHTA, CDR2 FQGNSA. The CDR3 is 15 residues long. The CDR3 region is CASSLDSRWTYEQYF. The DNA for the CDR3 is TGTGCCAGCAGCCTCGACAGTCGATGGACCTACGAGCAGTACTTC.

This clonotype was seen a single time. Because it lacks the conserved phenylalanine or tryptophan at the end, this CDR3 is likely a read error. This chain links TRBV19 with TRBJ2-6, with unresolved D. CDR1 LNHDA and CDR2 SQIVND come from the germline V gene (reference sequence). Trimming took off 7 bases at V and 2 bases at J, with 6 bases between the two ends. This CDR3 region has 13 residues. CDR3 sequence reads: CASTATGANVLTL. The CDR3 coding sequence is TGTGCCAGTACCGCGACTGGGGCCAACGTCCTGACTTTA.

The chain links TRBV20-1 to TRBJ2-3; possibly TRBD2 for D (5 bases). From germline, CDR1 is DFQATT and CDR2 SNEGSKA (reference sequence). The germline V and J ends were trimmed by 5 bases and 2 bases, with 23 bases remaining between them. The CDR3 has 17 amino acids. The CDR3: CSAAPALAGLDTDTQYF. The CDR3, as DNA: TGCAGTGCTGCCCCCGCCTTGGCGGGCCTCGACACAGATACGCAGTATTTT.

This clonotype showed up just a few times. The V call is TRBV30, the J call TRBJ2-1; 13 positions agree with TRBD2. The CDR3 sequence is 16 residues long. The germline CDR1 and CDR2 sequences are GTSNPN and SVGIG (reference sequence). Trimming at V came to 7 bases and at J to 2 bases, leaving 8 bases not matched to a gene. Written as DNA, the CDR3 is TGTGCCTACGATGGACTAGCGGGAGACGCCTACAATGAGCAGTTCTTC. Protein product: CAYDGLAGDAYNEQFF.

V is TRBV6-6 and J is TRBJ1-2; tentative D call: TRBD1 (5 bases). Trimming took off 9 bases at V and 6 bases at J, with 17 bases between the two ends. The CDR3 sequence is 13 residues long. CDR1 and CDR2 (germline): MNHNY, SVGAGI (reference sequence). CDR3 residues: CASRKAGVDGYTF. DNA of the CDR3: TGTGCCAGTCGCAAGGCGGGGGTTGATGGCTACACCTTC.

The chain combines TRBV6-2 or TRBV6-3 with TRBJ2-7, with a possible D match to TRBD2 (5 bases). The CDR3 is made up of 14 amino acids. Trimming pared 7 bases from V and 4 bases from J, leaving 17 bases between. Germline V lookup: CDR1 MNHEY, CDR2 SVGEGT. CDR3 nucleotide sequence: TGTGCCAGCACCAATTCACTCGGGGATTACGAGCAGTACTTC. Translated: CASTNSLGDYEQYF.

This clonotype occurred a few times. The chain joins TRBV20-1 to TRBJ2-7, with TRBD2 identical over 10 bases. The germline gives CDR1 DFQATT, CDR2 SNEGSKA (reference sequence). This CDR3 is 15 amino acids long. The trim removed 6 bases at V and 4 bases at J, leaving 12 bases unmatched. The CDR3 DNA reads TGCAGTGCGAAAAAATCGGGACTAGCGCAGTACGAGCAGTACTTC. Its protein product is CSAKKSGLAQYEQYF.

CDR3 nucleotide sequence: TGTGCCAGCAGTGAAGGTGAGGGAATTCTACACAATGAGCAGTTCTTC. It is translated as CASSEGEGILHNEQFF. The V call is TRBV6-1, the J call TRBJ2-1; D is perhaps TRBD2 (5 bases). V lost 1 base and J lost 5, with 15 bases in between. CDR1 is MNHNS and CDR2 is SASEGT in the germline V gene. CDR3 length: 16 amino acids.

This clonotype was counted a few times. The chain links TRBV19 to TRBJ1-2; D not resolved. V was trimmed by 3 bases and J by 8 bases, leaving 10 bases between them. CDR1 is LNHDA, CDR2 SQIVND, per germline (reference sequence). The CDR3 has 12 residues. The CDR3 DNA is TGTGCCAGTAGTATGAAAGGCGGCGGCTACACCTTC. Protein product: CASSMKGGGYTF.

Turning to this clonotype: A read error may account for a junction end that differs from germline. The V gene is TRBV29-1, the J gene TRBJ1-1; D gene ambiguous. The CDR3 sequence is 13 residues long. From germline, CDR1 is SQVTM and CDR2 ANQGSEA. The CDR3 reads CSVDRQVNAEAFF. As DNA, the CDR3 is TGCAGCGTTGATCGGCAGGTGAACGCTGAAGCTTTCTTT.

The rearrangement links TRBV7-2 to TRBJ2-6; D not resolved. The CDR3 has 16 amino acids. V lost 2 bases and J 3 bases, leaving 11 bases between the germline ends. Germline V CDR1 and CDR2: SGHTA, FQGNSA. CDR3 nucleotide sequence: TGTGCCAGCAGCTTACGCTCAGGTTTTGGGGCCAACGTCCTGACTTTC. Amino acids: CASSLRSGFGANVLTF.

This rearrangement joins TRBV20-1 to TRBJ2-5; 11 bases map to TRBD2. V lost 2 bases to trimming and J lost 4 bases; unmatched junction nucleotides: 0. In germline, CDR1 is DFQATT, CDR2 SNEGSKA (reference sequence). The CDR3 is 13 residues long. The chain's CDR3 is CSARLAGGETQYF. CDR3 DNA sequence: TGCAGTGCTAGACTAGCGGGAGGAGAGACCCAGTACTTC.